The next 30 T cell receptor beta chains were all read from a single sample in a study of cytomegalovirus exposure and HLA in healthy donors. PCR primers comprised 60 Vbeta and 13 Jbeta primers. Repertoires were generated with immunoSEQ multiplex PCR, while TCRdb's copy carries only in-frame clones and drops some. The sample includes around 150,000 clones, around three fifths of them seen just once. The sequenced sample consisted of PBMCs. These receptors were collected from a male donor in good health and CMV-seronegative.

The rearrangement joins TRBV5-6 to TRBJ2-7, with D maybe TRBD1 (6 bases). V shed 0 bases and J shed 1 base, with 11 bases lying between them. CDR3 length: 15 amino acids. The germline V gene encodes CDR1 SGHDT and CDR2 YYEEEE. CDR3 sequence reads: CASSLGPGASYEQYF. The CDR3 DNA follows: TGTGCCAGCAGCTTGGGGCCAGGGGCTTCCTACGAGCAGTACTTC.

This clone was counted only a few times. The genes are TRBV6-1 and TRBJ2-7; TRBD2 matches 7 bases. Germline assignment: CDR1 MNHNS and CDR2 SASEGT. V lost 3 bases to trimming and J lost 6 bases; unmatched junction nucleotides: 11. CDR3 length: 15 residues. The CDR3, as DNA: TGTGCCAGCAGTGAGATCGGGGGGTCCCCTAGCGAGCAGTACTTC. Amino acid sequence: CASSEIGGSPSEQYF.

The chain links TRBV28 to TRBJ1-3; no definite D call. The CDR3 has 13 residues. Trimming took 2 bases from V and 5 from J, leaving 7 bases between them. Germline CDR1 MDHEN, CDR2 SYDVKM. The CDR3 bases are TGTGCCAGCAGTTTAGGGCGAAGAAACACCATATATTTT. This codes for CASSLGRRNTIYF.

The table lists this clone with a few counts. The chain has TRBV5-1 and TRBJ2-1; D may be TRBD1 (6 bases). Deletions cut 4 bases from V and 4 bases from J, with 9 bases between. Germline CDR1 SGHRS, CDR2 YFSETQ. The CDR3 extends over 13 amino acids. The CDR3 is CASSDTGYNEQFF. The CDR3 nucleotides are TGCGCCAGCAGCGATACAGGGTACAATGAGCAGTTCTTC.

In this sample, this clone turned up once. This chain connects TRBV7-8 to TRBJ1-1, with TRBD1 matching 7 bases. After removal of 6 bases from V and 3 bases from J, the junction contained 7 bases not matched to a gene. The CDR3 runs to 14 residues. CDR1 is SGHVS, CDR2 FQNEAQ, per germline. CDR3 DNA sequence: TGTGCCAGCAGGCCCAGGGGGTTTTACACTGAAGCTTTCTTT. Its protein product is CASRPRGFYTEAFF.

The chain combines TRBV6-5 with TRBJ2-5, with TRBD1 matching over 11 bases. Gene TRBJ2-7 matches the end of the DNA better, so the J call may be wrong. From germline, CDR1 is MNHEY and CDR2 SVGAGI. The CDR3 spans 13 residues. The CDR3 bases are TGTGCCAGCAGGGGACAGGGGGCCTACGAGCAGTACTTC. Protein: CASRGQGAYEQYF.

This chain joins TRBV4-3 and TRBJ2-3; 7 bases fit TRBD2. The CDR3 is 18 amino acids. V lost 0 bases, J lost 0 bases, and 9 bases stayed unmatched. The germline CDR1 and CDR2 sequences are LGHNA and YSLEER. The CDR3 DNA follows: TGCGCCAGCAGCCAAGAGGCTAGCGGTATTCCTAGCACAGATACGCAGTATTTT. Amino acids: CASSQEASGIPSTDTQYF.

The CDR3 spells CATSRDRVGSGYTF. CDR3 DNA: TGTGCCACCAGCAGAGATCGGGTAGGGAGTGGCTACACCTTC. The chain recombines TRBV15 with TRBJ1-2; D call uncertain. Per the germline V gene, CDR1 is LNHNV and CDR2 is YYDKDF (reference sequence). V lost 0 bases and J 7 bases, leaving 12 bases between the germline ends. This CDR3 is 14 amino acids long.

The genes are TRBV28 and TRBJ2-7, with D possibly TRBD2 on 5 matching bases. Per the germline V gene, CDR1 is MDHEN and CDR2 is SYDVKM. CDR3 size: 14 residues. Trimming cost V 3 bases and J 3 bases, with 12 bases left between them. The CDR3 DNA follows: TGTGCCAGCAGTTTCGCAGGTAGCGACTACGAGCAGTACTTC. This translates into CASSFAGSDYEQYF.

The J gene is TRBJ1-5, the V gene TRBV4-1; the D gene is possibly TRBD1 (5 bases). Trimming took 0 bases from V and 4 from J, leaving 10 bases between them. Germline V gene lookup returns CDR1 MGHRA and CDR2 YSYEKL. This CDR3 region has 15 residues. The CDR3 sequence is CASSQDRGWNQPQHF. CDR3 coding DNA: TGCGCCAGCAGCCAAGATCGGGGGTGGAATCAGCCCCAGCATTTT.

This clone has just one count. This sequence joins TRBV15 and TRBJ2-3; 7 bases align to TRBD2. Per germline, CDR1 LNHNV and CDR2 YYDKDF (reference sequence). The CDR3 runs 16 residues. Trimming cost V 0 bases and J 4 bases; bases outside gene matches: 7. The CDR3 bases are TGTGCCACCAGCAGAGATCTGGCAGGGAGGGCAGATACGCAGTATTTT. This translates into CATSRDLAGRADTQYF.

This clone was counted between two and nine times. The V gene is TRBV7-6, the J gene TRBJ1-2, with 7 bases aligning to TRBD1. The CDR3 runs 19 residues. J lost 7 bases, V lost 5 bases, and 25 bases had no gene match. The germline CDR1 and CDR2 sequences are SGHVS and FNYEAQ. The CDR3 coding sequence is TGTGCCAGCAGCCCAAATCGGCGGGGACAGCTCGTTGGCTATCGTGGCTACACCTTC. The encoded protein is CASSPNRRGQLVGYRGYTF.

This rearrangement joins TRBV15 to TRBJ2-5, with 9 positions matching TRBD1. Matching the DNA end better, TRBJ2-7 makes the J call doubtful. The CDR3 is made up of 15 amino acids. The germline V gene has CDR1 LNHNV and CDR2 YYDKDF (reference sequence). The CDR3 reads CATSSDRGVAYEQYF. As DNA, the CDR3 is TGTGCCACCAGCAGCGACAGGGGGGTAGCCTACGAGCAGTACTTC.

V gene TRBV10-3 combines with J gene TRBJ1-5, with TRBD1 identical over 9 bases. The trim removed 8 bases at V and 2 bases at J, leaving 10 bases unmatched. Germline CDR1 ENHRY, CDR2 SYGVKD. This CDR3 is 16 amino acids long. The CDR3 DNA reads as TGTGCCATCGGACTGGGACAGGGTGGAGGCAATCAGCCCCAGCATTTT. Protein: CAIGLGQGGGNQPQHF.

This chain uses TRBV18 with TRBJ1-1; D is possibly TRBD1 (5 bases). V lost 0 bases and J 4 bases, leaving 12 bases between the germline ends. This CDR3 spans 15 amino acids. Germline CDR1 reads KGHSH; CDR2 reads LQKENI. The CDR3 bases are TGTGCCAGCTCACCACCGCTGGGGGGAGGCACTGAAGCTTTCTTT. Translation gives CASSPPLGGGTEAFF.

The chain combines TRBV5-1 with TRBJ2-1; 8 bases fit TRBD2. The CDR3 covers 19 residues. Germline assignment: CDR1 SGHRS and CDR2 YFSETQ. V shed 0 bases and J 0 bases; nucleotides not matched to a gene: 11. The CDR3 DNA is TGCGCCAGCAGCTTGGGAGTTCGGTTCGGGAGGGTCTCCTACAATGAGCAGTTCTTC. Translation gives CASSLGVRFGRVSYNEQFF.

This chain links TRBV6-1 with TRBJ1-5; possible D gene TRBD1, 5 bases. The V end lost 7 bases, the J end lost 0 bases, and 13 bases lay between the germline ends. Germline V lookup: CDR1 MNHNS, CDR2 SASEGT. This CDR3 is built from 15 residues. CDR3 protein: CASTLLTGSNQPQHF. The CDR3 nucleotides are TGTGCCAGCACTCTCCTTACAGGTAGCAATCAGCCCCAGCATTTT.

The gene calls are TRBV5-1 and TRBJ1-1; D is ambiguous. The CDR3 contains 13 residues. Trimming stripped 0 bases from V and 11 bases from J, with 14 bases between. Germline V CDR1 and CDR2: SGHRS, YFSETQ. The CDR3 DNA follows: TGCGCCAGCAGCTTGGATTCTCTGACCGGGGCTTTCTTT. Its protein is CASSLDSLTGAFF.

This chain connects TRBV18 to TRBJ2-7, with TRBD1 as a possible D gene (5 bases). The CDR3 has 14 residues. V was shortened by 5 bases and J by 0 bases, with 11 bases between the two germline ends. Germline lookup yields CDR1 KGHSH and CDR2 LQKENI. CDR3 DNA sequence: TGTGCCAGCTCAGACCAGGGATTCTCCTACGAGCAGTACTTC. It encodes CASSDQGFSYEQYF.

The J gene is TRBJ1-6, the V gene TRBV7-3, with D possibly TRBD1 on 6 matching bases. This CDR3 has 13 residues. The V gene's germline CDR1 is SGHTA and CDR2 FQGTGA. Trimming stripped 4 bases from V and 11 bases from J, with 12 bases between. CDR3 loop: CASSSGTKAPLHF. DNA for the CDR3: TGTGCCAGCAGCTCCGGGACAAAGGCACCCCTCCACTTT.

The chain joins TRBV5-4 to TRBJ2-5; 13 positions match TRBD2. V lost 4 bases, J lost 0 bases, and 6 bases stayed unmatched. Germline CDR1 SGHNT, CDR2 YYREEE (reference sequence). The length of the CDR3 is 17 residues. The CDR3 region is CASSPGLAGEYQETQYF. DNA of the CDR3: TGTGCCAGCAGCCCAGGACTAGCGGGGGAGTACCAAGAGACCCAGTACTTC.

This clone was found a few times. This rearrangement joins TRBV7-3 to TRBJ1-1, with 9 bases identical to TRBD1. CDR1 SGHTA and CDR2 FQGTGA come from the germline V gene. Losses at the gene ends were 4 bases for V and 5 bases for J; bases not matched to a gene: 8. There are 15 residues in the CDR3. CDR3 region: CASSSIQGAKTEAFF. CDR3 nucleotide sequence: TGTGCCAGCAGCTCAATACAGGGGGCGAAAACTGAAGCTTTCTTT.

The gene calls are TRBV5-4 and TRBJ2-5; the D gene is possibly TRBD2 (6 bases). Germline V gene sequence: CDR1 SGHNT, CDR2 YYREEE (reference sequence). CDR3 size: 13 residues. Trimming pared 5 bases from V and 5 bases from J, leaving 13 bases between. The CDR3: CASRSTRGETQYF. The CDR3 nucleotides read TGTGCCAGCAGATCGACTAGAGGGGAGACCCAGTACTTC.

The genes are TRBV30 and TRBJ1-1; no clear D gene. Trimming cost V 0 bases and J 12 bases, with 14 bases left between them. Germline CDR1 and CDR2: GTSNPN and SVGIG (reference sequence). The CDR3 extends over 12 amino acids. The CDR3 nucleotides read TGTGCCTGGAGTGTTGGCCATCCCGCCACTTTCTTT. This translates into CAWSVGHPATFF.

This chain uses TRBV4-1 with TRBJ2-1; TRBD2 is a possible D gene (5 bases). V shed 3 bases and J shed 9 bases, with 18 bases lying between them. The CDR3 sequence is 15 residues long. Germline V gene data show CDR1 as MGHRA and CDR2 as YSYEKL. CDR3 sequence: CASSHISGAMVEQFF. CDR3 bases: TGCGCCAGCAGCCATATAAGCGGTGCGATGGTTGAGCAGTTCTTC.

The genes are TRBV9 and TRBJ2-3; tentative D call: TRBD2 (5 bases). Trimming shortened V by 0 bases and J by 5 bases, and 13 bases separated the two germline ends. Germline-derived CDR1 and CDR2 are SGDLS and YYNGEE. CDR3 length equals 15 residues. The CDR3 DNA is TGTGCCAGCAGCGTAGATACACGGGATATAGATACGCAGTATTTT. Translated: CASSVDTRDIDTQYF.

V and J are TRBV9 and TRBJ2-2; 8 bases agree with TRBD2. The V segment lost 2 bases and the J segment 7 bases; nucleotides outside the gene matches: 4. Germline assignment: CDR1 SGDLS and CDR2 YYNGEE. The CDR3 is 14 residues long. CDR3 DNA: TGTGCCAGCAGCGTCGCCGGGGGGGACGGGGAGCTGTTTTTT. Protein sequence: CASSVAGGDGELFF. The full variable domain, its missing parts supplied by reference TRBV9 and TRBJ2-2, is DSGVTQTPKHLITATGQRVTLRCSPRSGDLSVYWYQQSLDQGLQFLIQYYNGEERAKGNILERFSAQQFPDLHSELNLSSLELGDSALYFCASSVAGGDGELFFGEGSRLTVL.

The chain joins TRBV7-3 to TRBJ2-3; D is perhaps TRBD2 (7 bases). Trimming cost V 5 bases and J 1 base, with 16 bases left between them. CDR3 length: 16 residues. Germline assignment: CDR1 SGHTA and CDR2 FQGTGA. As DNA, the CDR3 is TGTGCCAGCAGCCGAGACCGGGGGGCTGGCACAGATACGCAGTATTTT. This encodes CASSRDRGAGTDTQYF.

This clone was seen more than once but under ten times. The chain has TRBV9 and TRBJ2-7, with D perhaps TRBD2 (5 bases). The germline V gene has CDR1 SGDLS and CDR2 YYNGEE. Trimming stripped 4 bases from V and 5 bases from J, with 13 bases between. This CDR3 comprises 13 residues. CDR3 nucleotide sequence: TGTGCCAGCAGCCCGTTCGAGGGCCACGAGCAGTACTTC. It codes for CASSPFEGHEQYF.

This clone was detected a few times. This chain uses TRBV30 with TRBJ1-2; no clear D gene. Germline lookup yields CDR1 GTSNPN and CDR2 SVGIG (reference sequence). CDR3 length equals 11 residues. V lost 5 bases and J lost 8, with 12 bases in between. The CDR3 DNA reads as TGTGCCTGGGAGGTGCTTGGAGGCTACACCTTC. It is translated as CAWEVLGGYTF.